This passage covers 23 T cell receptor beta chains from one sample sequenced in a study of cytomegalovirus exposure and HLA in healthy donors. Primers included in the PCR were 60 Vbeta and 13 Jbeta primers. TCRdb's copy holds only in-frame clones and misses some; the assay was immunoSEQ multiplex PCR. The sample includes about 130,000 clones, 65% to 75% of them seen just once. The sample was PBMCs. The receptors shown here come from a woman aged 45-65 years in good health and CMV-seropositive.

The V gene is TRBV11-2, the J gene TRBJ1-1; D is possibly TRBD1 (6 bases). Germline CDR1 reads SGHAT; CDR2 reads FQNNGV. This CDR3 contains 13 residues. V dropped 0 bases and J dropped 10 bases, with 12 bases sitting between them. This CDR3 reads CASSLDRARGAFF. CDR3 coding DNA: TGTGCCAGCAGCTTAGATCGCGCCAGGGGAGCTTTCTTT.

The CDR3, as DNA: TGTGCCAGCAGCTTATTCTCAGGGGATAATGAGCAGTTCTTC. Translation gives CASSLFSGDNEQFF. The chain has TRBV7-3 and TRBJ2-1; perhaps TRBD1 as D (6 bases). Trimming left V 2 bases short and J 7 bases short, with 12 bases between. Per germline, CDR1 SGHTA and CDR2 FQGTGA. The CDR3 covers 14 residues.

This chain links TRBV12-5 with TRBJ2-2, with 14 bases aligning to TRBD2. Per germline, CDR1 LGHNT and CDR2 FRNRAP. V shed 6 bases and J 6 bases; nucleotides not matched to a gene: 3. This CDR3 is 15 amino acids long. The CDR3 is CASGRTSGGPGELFF. The CDR3 DNA reads as TGTGCTAGTGGGAGGACTAGCGGGGGGCCCGGGGAGCTGTTTTTT. The entire variable domain, with the rest obtained from reference TRBV12-5 and TRBJ2-2, is as follows: DARVTQTPRHKVTEMGQEVTMRCQPILGHNTVFWYRQTMMQGLELLAYFRNRAPLDDSGMPKDRFSAEMPDATLATLKIQPSEPRDSAVYFCASGRTSGGPGELFFGEGSRLTVL.

This clone was found once. The chain has TRBV19 and TRBJ2-1; 12 nucleotides match TRBD2. CDR1 is LNHDA and CDR2 is SQIVND in the germline V gene (reference sequence). J gave up 5 bases and V 5 bases, and 4 bases lay outside the gene matches. The CDR3 loop spans 15 amino acids. The CDR3 sequence is CASSARTSGDNEQFF. For the CDR3, the DNA is TGTGCCAGTAGTGCCCGGACTAGCGGGGACAATGAGCAGTTCTTC. The entire variable domain, with the rest obtained from reference TRBV19 and TRBJ2-1, is as follows: DGGITQSPKYLFRKEGQNVTLSCEQNLNHDAMYWYRQDPGQGLRLIYYSQIVNDFQKGDIAEGYSVSREKKESFPLTVTSAQKNPTAFYLCASSARTSGDNEQFFGPGTRLTVL.

This sequence joins TRBV25-1 and TRBJ1-4; D is perhaps TRBD1 (6 bases). The CDR3 runs to 15 residues. V was pared by 5 bases and J by 7 bases, with 17 bases between. CDR1 and CDR2 (germline): MGHDK, SYGVNS. This CDR3 is CASSTRQVGLEKLFF. The CDR3 nucleotides are TGTGCCAGCAGTACCCGACAGGTTGGTCTTGAAAAACTGTTTTTT.

The chain is built from TRBV10-3 and TRBJ2-2; 9 nucleotides agree with TRBD1. The CDR3 contains 15 residues. CDR1 is ENHRY and CDR2 is SYGVKD in the germline V gene. V was clipped by 6 bases and J by 10 bases; unmatched bases: 12. CDR3 protein: CAIRMSGTGNTELFF. The DNA of the CDR3 is TGTGCCATCAGGATGAGCGGGACAGGGAATACGGAGCTGTTTTTT.

The chain couples TRBV5-1 to TRBJ2-1; D remains unclear. CDR1 and CDR2 from the germline V gene are SGHRS and YFSETQ. V was cut by 1 base and J by 0 bases, with 8 bases left in between. This CDR3 is built from 15 residues. The CDR3 nucleotides are TGCGCCAGCAGCTTGACAGATAACTCCTACAATGAGCAGTTCTTC. Its protein product is CASSLTDNSYNEQFF.

The chain couples TRBV7-9 to TRBJ1-3; D ambiguous. The ends were cut back, 5 bases at V and 2 bases at J, with 10 bases in the middle. Germline CDR1 is SEHNR and CDR2 is FQNEAQ (reference sequence). This CDR3 region has 14 residues. The CDR3 DNA reads TGTGCCAGCAGCCGAACTGAGACTGGAAACACCATATATTTT. Encoded protein: CASSRTETGNTIYF. Complete variable domain (other parts from reference TRBV7-9 and TRBJ1-3): DTGVSQNPRHKITKRGQNVTFRCDPISEHNRLYWYRQTLGQGPEFLTYFQNEAQLEKSRLLSDRFSAERPKGSFSTLEIQRTEQGDSAMYLCASSRTETGNTIYFGEGSWLTVV.

V and J are TRBV27 and TRBJ2-7, with D perhaps matching TRBD2 (6 bases). The CDR3 contains 16 residues. Germline V lookup: CDR1 MNHEY, CDR2 SMNVEV (reference sequence). V dropped 2 bases and J dropped 4 bases, with 18 bases sitting between them. The CDR3 DNA follows: TGTGCCAGCAGTTTAATAGGCGGGGAGCCTTGGTACGAGCAGTACTTC. Its protein product is CASSLIGGEPWYEQYF.

The chain employs TRBV19 and TRBJ2-5, with D tentatively TRBD1 (5 bases). Germline V gene sequence: CDR1 LNHDA, CDR2 SQIVND (reference sequence). This CDR3 spans 16 amino acids. Trimming pared 3 bases from V and 2 bases from J, leaving 16 bases between. CDR3 nucleotides: TGTGCCAGTAGTATCACAGGAACAGGTACTCAAGAGACCCAGTACTTC. As protein: CASSITGTGTQETQYF.

The rearrangement joins TRBV6-5 to TRBJ2-7; tentative D call: TRBD2 (6 bases). V was pared by 6 bases and J by 12 bases, with 24 bases between. From germline, CDR1 is MNHEY and CDR2 SVGAGI. This CDR3 has 14 amino acids. The CDR3 is CASSRPDYLTLPYF. CDR3 sequence (DNA): TGTGCCAGCAGCCGCCCGGACTACCTTACCCTTCCGTACTTC.

The V gene is TRBV21-1, the J gene TRBJ1-3; the DNA was not used to check the table's D call, TRBD1. TRBV21-1 is annotated as a pseudogene. The CDR3 is 15 amino acids. This CDR3 reads CASSTHRVSGNTIYF. The CDR3 nucleotides are TGTGCCAGCAGCACGCACAGGGTGTCAGGAAACACCATATATTTT.

The rearrangement links TRBV10-1 to TRBJ2-5; D is possibly TRBD1 (5 bases). The germline V gene encodes CDR1 WNHNN and CDR2 SYGVQD (reference sequence). Deletions cut 3 bases from V and 2 bases from J, with 10 bases between. This CDR3 comprises 14 residues. The CDR3 DNA follows: TGCGCCAGCAGTGACAGGGTTGGACAAGAGACCCAGTACTTC. Translating it yields CASSDRVGQETQYF.

With regard to this clone: This sample includes further DNA sequences coding for the same CDR3. The chain is built from TRBV20-1 and TRBJ2-1; D gene ambiguous. CDR3 length: 11 residues. The germline CDR1 and CDR2 sequences are DFQATT and SNEGSKA (reference sequence). The V and J ends lost 0 bases and 7 bases respectively, with 4 bases between them. The CDR3 protein is CSARDQNEQFF. The CDR3 DNA is TGCAGTGCTAGAGATCAAAATGAGCAGTTCTTC.

The chain uses TRBV30 and TRBJ1-6, with no clear D. V dropped 3 bases and J dropped 7 bases, with 7 bases sitting between them. Germline values: CDR1 GTSNPN, CDR2 SVGIG (reference sequence). The CDR3 contains 12 residues. For the CDR3, the DNA is TGTGCCTGGAGCCAGCGAAATTCACCCCTCCACTTT. It specifies CAWSQRNSPLHF.

The chain is built from TRBV4-1 and TRBJ2-2, with 13 bases identical to TRBD2. This CDR3 contains 18 residues. Per the germline V gene, CDR1 is MGHRA and CDR2 is YSYEKL. V gave up 1 base and J gave up 5 bases; unmatched junction bases: 7. The CDR3 is CASSQVGLAGDRTGELFF. CDR3 nucleotides: TGCGCCAGCAGCCAAGTCGGACTAGCGGGGGATCGTACCGGGGAGCTGTTTTTT.

The chain joins TRBV6-5 to TRBJ2-5, with D perhaps matching TRBD2 (7 bases). The CDR3 is made up of 16 amino acids. The V and J ends lost 0 bases and 5 bases respectively, with 16 bases between them. The germline gives CDR1 MNHEY, CDR2 SVGAGI. The chain's CDR3 is CASSYSYGGQTETQYF. The DNA of the CDR3 is TGTGCCAGCAGTTACTCTTACGGGGGGCAAACGGAGACCCAGTACTTC.

With regard to this clone: The junction departs from germline at one end; a sequencing error may be responsible. The CDR3 here is CSSSLRAGTSGQETQYF. The CDR3 nucleotides are TGTTCCAGCAGCTTGCGGGCCGGGACTAGCGGCCAAGAGACCCAGTACTTC. This chain links TRBV7-9 with TRBJ2-5; 11 nucleotides agree with TRBD2. There are 17 residues in the CDR3. The germline gives CDR1 SEHNR, CDR2 FQNEAQ (reference sequence). Full variable domain (outside the CDR3, taken from reference TRBV7-9 and TRBJ2-5): DTGVSQNPRHKITKRGQNVTFRCDPISEHNRLYWYRQTLGQGPEFLTYFQNEAQLEKSRLLSDRFSAERPKGSFSTLEIQRTEQGDSAMYLCSSSLRAGTSGQETQYFGPGTRLLVL.

The genes are TRBV9 and TRBJ1-3; 8 bases are a match to TRBD1. The CDR3 is made up of 15 amino acids. The germline CDR1 and CDR2 sequences are SGDLS and YYNGEE. V dropped 5 bases and J dropped 4; count of bases not matched to a gene: 8. In nucleotides, the CDR3 is TGTGCCAGCAGTGGTGACAGGGGATTCGGAAACACCATATATTTT. It codes for CASSGDRGFGNTIYF.

CDR3 sequence reads: CASSLEAGNYGYTF. The CDR3, as DNA: TGTGCCAGCAGCTTAGAAGCAGGCAACTATGGCTACACCTTC. V usage is TRBV11-2 and J usage is TRBJ1-2; D remains ambiguous. Germline lookup yields CDR1 SGHAT and CDR2 FQNNGV. The CDR3 has 14 residues. V lost 0 bases and J 2 bases, leaving 7 bases between the germline ends. Full variable domain (rest looked up from reference TRBV11-2 and TRBJ1-2): EAGVAQSPRYKIIEKRQSVAFWCNPISGHATLYWYQQILGQGPKLLIQFQNNGVVDDSQLPKDRFSAERLKGVDSTLKIQPAKLEDSAVYLCASSLEAGNYGYTFGSGTRLTVV.

The chain couples TRBV7-8 to TRBJ2-3; 7 positions match TRBD2. CDR1 is SGHVS and CDR2 is FQNEAQ in the germline V gene. CDR3 length: 14 amino acids. J lost 5 bases, V lost 4 bases, and 6 bases had no gene match. The CDR3 bases are TGTGCCAGCAGCTCGAGACTAGCAAGAGATACGCAGTATTTT. Translating gives CASSSRLARDTQYF.

This chain connects TRBV6-4 to TRBJ1-2, with unresolved D. This CDR3 contains 15 residues. Trimming cost V 4 bases and J 0 bases, with 12 bases left between them. Germline values: CDR1 MRHNA, CDR2 SNTAGT. Written as DNA, the CDR3 is TGTGCCAGCAGTGCCCACCCGGTTACTAACTATGGCTACACCTTC. Protein product: CASSAHPVTNYGYTF.

A few counts support this clone. V usage is TRBV6-5 and J usage is TRBJ1-5; 8 bases map to TRBD1. CDR3 size: 14 residues. The germline gives CDR1 MNHEY, CDR2 SVGAGI. Unmatched junction bases numbered 1, after V lost 5 bases and J lost 1 base. The CDR3 loop is CASSRTGSNQPQHF. DNA for the CDR3: TGTGCCAGCAGTCGGACAGGGAGCAATCAGCCCCAGCATTTT.